The rows below give T cell receptor beta chains drawn from one sample of a study of human T cells and chemical hapten exposure. TCRdb reprocessed the RACE reads with MiXCR, giving one entry per CDR3 protein. The repertoire has around 260,000 distinct CDR3 sequences, more than 6.5% of them found once; the top ten carry 2% to 3%. Sequenced here: whole blood, sampled in connection with sensitization to the hapten diphenylcyclopropenone (DPC). The source is a middle-aged woman with alopecia areata. Some clones in this sample may be carry-over from other donors' samples. Each CDR3 is given with its conserved first and last residue. D genes are given only for firm matches. Only some rows state a clone size, as once, few, many or a class for expanded clones.

many	.	TRBJ2-7	TRBV6-5	TGTGCCAGCAGTCGTCCGGGCGGTACCTACGAGCAGTACTTC	CASSRPGGTYEQYF
.	TRBD1	TRBJ1-4	TRBV7-9	TGTGCCAGCAGCCTAACCCTCACAGGGGATGAAAAACTGTTTTTT	CASSLTLTGDEKLFF
many	.	TRBJ1-2	TRBV29-1	TGCAGCGTTGGGGCCACCACCGACGGCTACACCTTC	CSVGATTDGYTF
few	.	TRBJ2-1	TRBV7-9	TGTGCCAGCAGCCCATCTCCGGGGGTTTCGCCCTACAATGAGCAGTTCTTC	CASSPSPGVSPYNEQFF
.	TRBD1	TRBJ1-1	TRBV6-5	TGTGCCAGCAGTTCCATACCAGGGGGAACTGAAGCTTTCTTT	CASSSIPGGTEAFF
many	.	TRBJ1-2	TRBV20-1	TGCAGTGCTAGAGAATTTAACTATGGCTACACCTTC	CSAREFNYGYTF
.	TRBD2	TRBJ2-7	TRBV18	TGTGCCAGCTCACCACCCGGGACTAGGAGCTCCTACGAGCAGTACTTC	CASSPPGTRSSYEQYF
few	.	TRBJ2-3	TRBV9	TGTGCCAGCAGCGTAGGATTATCAGGGCGAACCACAGATACGCAGTATTTT	CASSVGLSGRTTDTQYF
many	.	TRBJ2-7	TRBV13	TGTGCCAGCAGCGCACAGGGTTACGAGCAGTACTTC	CASSAQGYEQYF
few	.	TRBJ1-5	TRBV30	TGTGCCTGGAGTGCAGGGGGCAATCAGCCCCAGCATTTT	CAWSAGGNQPQHF
.	TRBD1	TRBJ1-6	TRBV20-1	TGCAGTGCTAGAGATCGGGGAGCAGGGGGCCAGTCACCCCTCCACTTT	CSARDRGAGGQSPLHF
many	TRBD1	TRBJ1-5	TRBV28	TGTGCCAGCAGTTCCGGACAGGGCAATCAGCCCCAGCATTTT	CASSSGQGNQPQHF
.	.	TRBJ1-5	TRBV9	TGTGCCAGCAGCGTAGGGGAGGGTCAGCCCCAGCATTTT	CASSVGEGQPQHF
few	.	TRBJ2-1	TRBV12-3/TRBV12-4	TGTGCCAGCAGTTTAGCGGGAGCCCTCAATGAGCAGTTCTTC	CASSLAGALNEQFF
.	TRBD1	TRBJ2-7	TRBV12-3/TRBV12-4	TGTGCCAGCAGTGCACCCACAGGGGGCTCCTACGAGCAGTACTTC	CASSAPTGGSYEQYF
many	TRBD2	TRBJ2-3	TRBV28	TGTGCCAGCAGTCCCGGGGGGAGCACAGATACGCAGTATTTT	CASSPGGSTDTQYF
few	TRBD2	TRBJ2-7	TRBV3-1	TGTGCCAGCAGCCAGTCCGGGACTAGCGAGCAGTACTTC	CASSQSGTSEQYF
many	TRBD2	TRBJ2-1	TRBV20-1	TGCAGTGCTAGAGACCTAGCGGCTATCGACAATGAGCAGTTCTTC	CSARDLAAIDNEQFF
.	.	TRBJ1-1	TRBV6-5	TGTGCCAGCAACGGACAGACTAGGGGAGAAGCTTTCTTT	CASNGQTRGEAFF
few	.	TRBJ2-7	TRBV27	TGTGCCAGCAGTCCCGACGCCGCGGCTCTATTCTACGAGCAGTACTTC	CASSPDAAALFYEQYF
once	.	TRBJ2-7	TRBV7-6	TGTGCCAGCAGCCCGGACCATTACGAGCAGTACTTC	CASSPDHYEQYF
.	.	TRBJ2-5	TRBV7-9	TGTGCACTTTCGAGGGAGACCCAGTACTTC	CALSRETQYF
many	.	TRBJ2-7	TRBV18	TGTGCCAGCTCAAGAATTTACGGCAGGGAGTCATACGAGCAGTACTTC	CASSRIYGRESYEQYF
.	TRBD1	TRBJ1-2	TRBV29-1	TGCAGCGTTGGAGGACAGGGGAAGGGCTATGGCTACACCTTC	CSVGGQGKGYGYTF
.	.	TRBJ2-6	TRBV5-6	TGTGCCAGCACAATCTCTGGGGCCAACGTCCTGACTTTC	CASTISGANVLTF
.	.	TRBJ2-1	TRBV5-6	TGTGCCAGCAGCTTTAACCCCTCGAACAACTACAATGAGCAGTTCTTC	CASSFNPSNNYNEQFF
few	.	TRBJ1-5	TRBV7-2	TGTGCCAGCAGCCCGCACCAGGGGCCTCAGCCCCAGCATTTT	CASSPHQGPQPQHF
.	.	TRBJ2-2	TRBV7-3	TGTGCCAGCAGCCCCAGACAGGGAGGGACCGGGGAGCTGTTTTTT	CASSPRQGGTGELFF
.	.	TRBJ2-1	TRBV12-3/TRBV12-4	TGTGCCAGCAGTTTAGTTCATTACAATGAGCAGTTCTTC	CASSLVHYNEQFF
few	.	TRBJ2-3	TRBV28	TGTGCCAGCAGTTCCTCGGCTAGCAGGCAGTATTTT	CASSSSASRQYF
few	.	TRBJ2-4	TRBV4-3	TGCGCCAGCAGCCAAGATATTGGAGTGGGGTATGACAAAAACATTCAGTACTTC	CASSQDIGVGYDKNIQYF
.	TRBD2	TRBJ2-2	TRBV7-2	TGTGCCAGCAGCTCAGGACTAGCGGGAGGGGAGCTGTTTTTT	CASSSGLAGGELFF
.	.	TRBJ2-6	TRBV7-8	TGTGCCAGCAGCTTATCCGGGACGAGTGGGGCCAACGTCCTGACTTTC	CASSLSGTSGANVLTF
many	TRBD1	TRBJ1-5	TRBV2	TGTGCCAGCAGCGGGACAGGGGGCCAGCCCCAGCATTTT	CASSGTGGQPQHF
.	TRBD2	TRBJ2-1	TRBV7-9	TGTGCCAGCAGCTTTAGCGGGAGGGCCCATGAGCAGTTCTTC	CASSFSGRAHEQFF
.	TRBD2	TRBJ2-1	TRBV7-3	TGTGCCAGCAGCTTACAATCTAGCGGGAGTGAGCAGTTCTTC	CASSLQSSGSEQFF
.	.	TRBJ2-7	TRBV7-9	TGTGCCAGCAGCGCCCGTCGAGGCCCGGGTGAGCAGTACTTC	CASSARRGPGEQYF
.	.	TRBJ1-5	TRBV4-2	TGTGCCAGCAGCCAAGATCCTCAGTATAGCAATCAGCCCCAGCATTTT	CASSQDPQYSNQPQHF
many	TRBD2	TRBJ2-1	TRBV5-1	TGCGCCAGCAGCCCAGGAAGCGGGATCTCCTACAATGAGCAGTTCTTC	CASSPGSGISYNEQFF
.	TRBD1	TRBJ2-1	TRBV6-5	TGTGCCAGCAGTTACCAGGGACAGGCCCGTGGCTTCCAGTTCTTC	CASSYQGQARGFQFF
few	.	TRBJ2-2	TRBV4-1	TGCGCCAGCAGGCAAATCAGGTCAGCGAACACCGGGGAGCTGTTTTTT	CASRQIRSANTGELFF
many	.	TRBJ2-5	TRBV19	TGTGCCAGTAGTGCGTTGGAGGGGACCCAAGAGACCCAGTACTTC	CASSALEGTQETQYF
many	.	TRBJ1-1	TRBV29-1	TGCAGCGTTACCCTTATGAACACTGAAGCTTTCTTT	CSVTLMNTEAFF
few	.	TRBJ1-2	TRBV20-1	TGCAGCGGGGAAGGCGTCTATGGCTACACCTTC	CSGEGVYGYTF
few	TRBD2	TRBJ2-7	TRBV6-1	TGTGCCAGCAGTTCACTAGCGTCCTCTTCCTACGAGCAGTACTTC	CASSSLASSSYEQYF
.	.	TRBJ2-1	TRBV5-1	TGCGCCAGCAGCATCCTAACAGGGAATCCGTACAATGAGCAGTTCTTC	CASSILTGNPYNEQFF
once	TRBD2	TRBJ2-3	TRBV7-2	TGTGCCAGCAGCAGCGGGATTAGCACAGATACGCAGTATTTT	CASSSGISTDTQYF
.	TRBD2	TRBJ2-1	TRBV5-6	TGTGCCAGCAGCTTTTCGCTAGCGGGGAGCTCCTACAATGAGCAGTTCTTC	CASSFSLAGSSYNEQFF
many	TRBD1	TRBJ2-7	TRBV18	TGTGCCAGCTCACCGCCTACCGGGACAGGGTCCTACGAGCAGTACTTC	CASSPPTGTGSYEQYF
.	.	TRBJ2-3	TRBV6-5	TGTGCCAGCAGTTACTCGGCAGGGCGTTGGAGCACAGATACGCAGTATTTT	CASSYSAGRWSTDTQYF
few	.	TRBJ1-2	TRBV20-1	TGCAGTGTTTTGACAAGCAGCTATGGCTACACCTTC	CSVLTSSYGYTF
many	.	TRBJ1-1	TRBV5-1	TGCGCCAGCAGCCCCGGGACATTCAACACTGAAGCTTTCTTT	CASSPGTFNTEAFF
.	.	TRBJ2-7	TRBV3-1	TGTGCCAGCAGCCACAGCTCCTACGAGCAGTACTTC	CASSHSSYEQYF